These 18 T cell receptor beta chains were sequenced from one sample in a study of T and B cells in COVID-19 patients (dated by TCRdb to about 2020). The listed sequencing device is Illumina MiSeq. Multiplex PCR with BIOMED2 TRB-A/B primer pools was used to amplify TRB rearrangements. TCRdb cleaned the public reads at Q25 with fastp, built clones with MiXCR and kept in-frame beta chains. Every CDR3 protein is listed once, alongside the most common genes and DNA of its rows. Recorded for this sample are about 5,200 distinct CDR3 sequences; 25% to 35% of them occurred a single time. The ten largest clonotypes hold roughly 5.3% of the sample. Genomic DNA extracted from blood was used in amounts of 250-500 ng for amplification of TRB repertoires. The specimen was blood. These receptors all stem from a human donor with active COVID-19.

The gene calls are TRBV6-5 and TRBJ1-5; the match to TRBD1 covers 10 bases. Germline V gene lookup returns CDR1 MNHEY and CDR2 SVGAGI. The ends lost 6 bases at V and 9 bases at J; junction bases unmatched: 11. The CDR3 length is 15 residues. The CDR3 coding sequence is TGTGCCAGCAGGTCCGGGACAGGGGACCTCAGGCCCCAGCATTTT. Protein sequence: CASRSGTGDLRPQHF.

This CDR3 is CASSLAGGFMNEQFF. For the CDR3, the DNA is TGTGCCAGCAGTCTAGCGGGAGGCTTTATGAATGAGCAGTTCTTC. J is TRBJ2-1 and V is TRBV11-2, with TRBD2 identical over 11 bases. The length of the CDR3 is 15 residues. CDR1 is SGHAT and CDR2 is FQNNGV in the germline V gene. The V segment lost 6 bases and the J segment 7 bases; nucleotides outside the gene matches: 8.

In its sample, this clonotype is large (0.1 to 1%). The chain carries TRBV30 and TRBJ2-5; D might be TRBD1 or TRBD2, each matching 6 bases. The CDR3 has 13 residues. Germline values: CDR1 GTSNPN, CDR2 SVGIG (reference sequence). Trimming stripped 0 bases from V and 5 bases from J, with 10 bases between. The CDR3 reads CAWSVGGWETQYF. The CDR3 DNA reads TGTGCCTGGAGTGTCGGGGGCTGGGAGACCCAGTACTTC. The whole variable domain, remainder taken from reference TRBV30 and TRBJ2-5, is SQTIHQWPATLVQPVGSPLSLECTVEGTSNPNLYWYRQAAGRGLQLLFYSVGIGQISSEVPQNLSASRPQDRQFILSSKKLLLSDSGFYLCAWSVGGWETQYFGPGTRLLVL.

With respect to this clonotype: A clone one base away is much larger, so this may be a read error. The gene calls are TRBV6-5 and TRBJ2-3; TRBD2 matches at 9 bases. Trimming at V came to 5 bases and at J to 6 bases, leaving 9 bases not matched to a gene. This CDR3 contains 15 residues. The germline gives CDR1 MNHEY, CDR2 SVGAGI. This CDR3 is CASSRGTSRGDTQYF. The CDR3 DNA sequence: TGTGCCAGCAGTCGAGGGACTAGCAGAGGTGATACGCAGTATTTT.

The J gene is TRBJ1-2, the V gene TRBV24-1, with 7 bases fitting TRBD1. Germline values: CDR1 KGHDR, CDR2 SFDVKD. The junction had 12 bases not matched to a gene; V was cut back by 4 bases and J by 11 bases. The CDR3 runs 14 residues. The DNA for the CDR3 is TGTGCCACCAGTGACTCACCACAGGGGCGCGGTTACACCTTC. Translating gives CATSDSPQGRGYTF.

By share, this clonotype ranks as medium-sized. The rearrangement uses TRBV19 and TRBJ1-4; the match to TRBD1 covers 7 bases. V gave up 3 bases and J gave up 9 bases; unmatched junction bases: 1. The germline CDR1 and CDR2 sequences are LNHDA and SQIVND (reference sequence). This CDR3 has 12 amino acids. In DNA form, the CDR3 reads TGTGCCAGTAGTATGACAGGGAAAAAACTGTTTTTT. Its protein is CASSMTGKKLFF. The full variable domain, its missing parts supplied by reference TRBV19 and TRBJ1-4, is DGGITQSPKYLFRKEGQNVTLSCEQNLNHDAMYWYRQDPGQGLRLIYYSQIVNDFQKGDIAEGYSVSREKKESFPLTVTSAQKNPTAFYLCASSMTGKKLFFGSGTQLSVL.

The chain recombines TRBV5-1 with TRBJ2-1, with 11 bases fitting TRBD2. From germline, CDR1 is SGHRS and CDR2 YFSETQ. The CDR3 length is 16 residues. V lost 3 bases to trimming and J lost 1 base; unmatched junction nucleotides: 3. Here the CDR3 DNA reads TGCGCCAGCAGCTCCTTAGCGGGGGGGTCCTACAATGAGCAGTTCTTC. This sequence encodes CASSSLAGGSYNEQFF.

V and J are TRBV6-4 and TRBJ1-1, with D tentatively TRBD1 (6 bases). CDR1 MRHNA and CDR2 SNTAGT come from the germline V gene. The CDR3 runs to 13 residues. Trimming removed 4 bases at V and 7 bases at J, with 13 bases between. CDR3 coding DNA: TGTGCCAGCAGTGCCTACAGGGAGTTTGAAGCTTTCTTT. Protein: CASSAYREFEAFF.

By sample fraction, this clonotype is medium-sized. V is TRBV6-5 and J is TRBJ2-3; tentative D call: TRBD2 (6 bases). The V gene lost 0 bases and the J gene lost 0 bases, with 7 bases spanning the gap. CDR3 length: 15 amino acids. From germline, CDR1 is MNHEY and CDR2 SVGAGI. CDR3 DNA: TGTGCCAGCAGTTACTCGGGGACTAGCACAGATACGCAGTATTTT. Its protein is CASSYSGTSTDTQYF.

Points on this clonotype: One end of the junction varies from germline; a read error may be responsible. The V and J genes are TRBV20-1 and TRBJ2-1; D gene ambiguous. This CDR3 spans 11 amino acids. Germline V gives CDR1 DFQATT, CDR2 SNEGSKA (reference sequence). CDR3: CSARDGRRAVF. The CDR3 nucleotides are TGCAGTGCTAGAGATGGTAGAAGGGCTGTCTTC.

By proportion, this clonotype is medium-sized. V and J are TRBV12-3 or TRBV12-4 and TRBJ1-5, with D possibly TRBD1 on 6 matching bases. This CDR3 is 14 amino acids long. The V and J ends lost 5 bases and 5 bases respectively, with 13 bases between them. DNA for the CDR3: TGTGCCAGCAGTACTTACAGGGAGGATCAGCCCCAGCATTTT. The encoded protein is CASSTYREDQPQHF.

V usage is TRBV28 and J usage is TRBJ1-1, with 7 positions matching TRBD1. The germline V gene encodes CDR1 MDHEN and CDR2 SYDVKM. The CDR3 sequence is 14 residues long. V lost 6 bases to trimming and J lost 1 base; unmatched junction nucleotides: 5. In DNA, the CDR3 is TGTGCCAGCAGGGCGGGACAGCGGAACACTGAAGCTTTCTTT. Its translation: CASRAGQRNTEAFF.

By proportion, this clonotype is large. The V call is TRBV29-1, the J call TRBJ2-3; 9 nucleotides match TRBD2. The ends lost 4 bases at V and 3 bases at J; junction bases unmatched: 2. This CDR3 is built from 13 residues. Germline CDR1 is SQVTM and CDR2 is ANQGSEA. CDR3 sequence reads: CSVGAGGTDTQYF. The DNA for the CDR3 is TGCAGCGTTGGGGCGGGAGGGACAGATACGCAGTATTTT.

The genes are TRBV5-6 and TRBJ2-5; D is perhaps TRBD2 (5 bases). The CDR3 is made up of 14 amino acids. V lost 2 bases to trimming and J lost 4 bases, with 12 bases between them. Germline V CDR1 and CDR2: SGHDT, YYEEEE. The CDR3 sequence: CASSLGPGSETQYF. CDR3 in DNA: TGTGCCAGCAGCTTAGGGCCGGGGTCAGAGACCCAGTACTTC. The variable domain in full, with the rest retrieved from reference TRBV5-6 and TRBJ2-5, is DAGVTQSPTHLIKTRGQQVTLRCSPKSGHDTVSWYQQALGQGPQFIFQYYEEEERQRGNFPDRFSGHQFPNYSSELNVNALLLGDSALYLCASSLGPGSETQYFGPGTRLLVL.

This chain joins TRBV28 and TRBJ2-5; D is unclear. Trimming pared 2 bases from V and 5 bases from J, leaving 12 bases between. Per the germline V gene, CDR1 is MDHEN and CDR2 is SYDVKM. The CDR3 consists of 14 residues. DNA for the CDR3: TGTGCCAGCAGTTTAATTCAGGTACCGGAGACCCAGTACTTC. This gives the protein CASSLIQVPETQYF.

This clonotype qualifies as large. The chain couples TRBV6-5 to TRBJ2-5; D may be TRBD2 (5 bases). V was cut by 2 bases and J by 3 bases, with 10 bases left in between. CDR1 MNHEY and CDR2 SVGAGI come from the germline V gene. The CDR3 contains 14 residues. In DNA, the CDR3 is TGTGCCAGCAGTTACCGCGAGGGTGAAGAGACCCAGTACTTC. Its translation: CASSYREGEETQYF.

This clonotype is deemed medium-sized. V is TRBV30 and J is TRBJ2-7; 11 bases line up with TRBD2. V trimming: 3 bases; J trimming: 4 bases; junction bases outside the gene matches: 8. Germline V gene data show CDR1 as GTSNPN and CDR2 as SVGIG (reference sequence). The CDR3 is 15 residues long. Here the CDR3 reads CAWRDSGRAGYEQYF. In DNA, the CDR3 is TGTGCCTGGAGGGATAGCGGGAGGGCGGGTTACGAGCAGTACTTC.

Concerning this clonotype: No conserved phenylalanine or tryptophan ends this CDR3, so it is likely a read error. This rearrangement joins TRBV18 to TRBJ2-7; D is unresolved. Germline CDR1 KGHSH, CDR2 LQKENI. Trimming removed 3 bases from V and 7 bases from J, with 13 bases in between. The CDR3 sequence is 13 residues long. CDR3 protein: CASSPGSNGEQYG. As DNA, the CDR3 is TGTGCCAGCTCACCCGGATCGAACGGAGAGCAGTACGGC.